The text below deals with one TCR beta chain. Its antigen remains unknown. Produced via immunoSEQ multiplex PCR; TCRdb's table is partial and in-frame only. This sample has 9,000 to 13,000 clones; more than 65% occur once, and the top ten carry about 40%. These data belong to a study of OX40 agonist ivuxolimab in advanced cancers. General study findings and limits: At doses 0.1 to 3.0 mg/kg, CD4+ and CD8+ clones expanded. The work left the antigen specificity of expanded peripheral T cells undetermined.

Germline V lookup: CDR1 MNHEY, CDR2 SMNVEV (reference sequence). V was clipped by 5 bases and J by 5 bases; unmatched bases: 13. CDR3 length: 16 amino acids. Any history of autoimmune disease or systemic immunosuppression disqualified patients. Specimen: CD4+ or CD8+ T cells sorted from blood, collected in a trial of the OX40 agonist ivuxolimab. The rearrangement joins TRBV27 to TRBJ2-7, with TRBD1 identical over 9 bases. The source of this sequence is an adult with an advanced solid tumor such as melanoma, head and neck, liver or kidney cancer. The CDR3 region has the DNA TGTGCCAGCAGTCCCTCAACCGGGACAGGGAACGACGAGCAGTACTTC. Its protein product is CASSPSTGTGNDEQYF.